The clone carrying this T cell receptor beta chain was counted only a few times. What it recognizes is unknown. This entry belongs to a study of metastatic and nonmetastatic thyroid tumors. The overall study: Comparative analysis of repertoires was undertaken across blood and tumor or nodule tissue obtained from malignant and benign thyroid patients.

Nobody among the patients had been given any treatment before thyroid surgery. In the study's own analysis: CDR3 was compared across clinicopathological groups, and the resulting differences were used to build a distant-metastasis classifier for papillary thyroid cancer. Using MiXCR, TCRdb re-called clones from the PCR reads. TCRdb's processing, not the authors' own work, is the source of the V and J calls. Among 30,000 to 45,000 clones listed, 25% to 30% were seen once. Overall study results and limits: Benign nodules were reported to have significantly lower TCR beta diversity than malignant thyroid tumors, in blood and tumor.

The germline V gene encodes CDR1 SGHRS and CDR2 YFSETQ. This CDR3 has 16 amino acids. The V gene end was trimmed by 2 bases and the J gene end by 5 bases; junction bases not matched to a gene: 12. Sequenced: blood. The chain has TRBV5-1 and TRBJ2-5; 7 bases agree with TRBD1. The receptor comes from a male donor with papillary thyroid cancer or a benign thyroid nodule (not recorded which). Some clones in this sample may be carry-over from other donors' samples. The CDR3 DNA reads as TGCGCCAGCAGCTTACCCGGGACAGCCACCGGGGAGACCCAGTACTTC. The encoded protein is CASSLPGTATGETQYF. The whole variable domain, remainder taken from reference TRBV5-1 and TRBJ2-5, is KAGVTQTPRYLIKTRGQQVTLSCSPISGHRSVSWYQQTPGQGLQFLFEYFSETQRNKGNFPGRFSGRQFSNSRSEMNVSTLELGDSALYLCASSLPGTATGETQYFGPGTRLLVL.